A single sample is the source of the 32 T cell receptor beta chains below, sequenced in a study of yellow fever vaccine responses in identical twins. MiXCR, run by TCRdb on the RT-PCR reads, gives a single entry per CDR3 protein. The repertoire holds under 20,000 distinct CDR3 sequences, with around 70% as singletons. The source was T cells from blood (PBMCs), unsorted or a sorted subset (not recorded which), collected before or after yellow fever vaccination (not recorded which). These TCRs come from a woman between 18 and 29 years old who received the yellow fever vaccine.

The chain has TRBV18 and TRBJ2-1; TRBD1 aligns across 7 bases. The CDR3 is 14 residues long. After removal of 3 bases from V and 9 bases from J, the junction contained 8 bases not matched to a gene. In germline, CDR1 is KGHSH, CDR2 LQKENI. Here the CDR3 reads CASSPLKGAGEQFF. CDR3 nucleotides: TGTGCCAGCTCACCGCTTAAGGGGGCAGGTGAGCAGTTCTTC. Looking up the rest from reference TRBV18 and TRBJ2-1 gives the full variable domain: NAGVMQNPRHLVRRRGQEARLRCSPMKGHSHVYWYRQLPEEGLKFMVYLQKENIIDESGMPKERFSAEFPKEGPSILRIQQVVRGDSAAYFCASSPLKGAGEQFFGPGTRLTVL.

The chain has TRBV2 and TRBJ2-7, with D perhaps matching TRBD2 (6 bases). There are 11 residues in the CDR3. The V gene lost 7 bases and the J gene lost 6 bases, with 10 bases spanning the gap. Germline CDR1 reads SNHLY; CDR2 reads FYNNEI. The CDR3 region has the DNA TGTGCCAGCAACCGGGACTCCGAGCAGTACGTC. Its translation: CASNRDSEQYV.

This rearrangement joins TRBV11-2 to TRBJ1-2, with D tentatively TRBD1 (5 bases). Germline-derived CDR1 and CDR2 are SGHAT and FQNNGV. V lost 1 base and J lost 7, with 16 bases in between. The CDR3 spans 15 residues. CDR3 amino acids: CASSLGAGWLSGYTF. CDR3 DNA: TGTGCCAGCAGCTTAGGGGCAGGGTGGCTGAGTGGCTACACCTTC.

The chain joins TRBV20-1 to TRBJ1-1; no reliable D call. Germline CDR1 and CDR2: DFQATT and SNEGSKA (reference sequence). Trimming took 4 bases from V and 3 from J, leaving 9 bases between them. The CDR3 is made up of 12 amino acids. The CDR3 sequence: CSAIRRDTEAFF. The CDR3 DNA is TGCAGTGCTATTAGAAGGGACACTGAAGCTTTCTTT.

The V and J genes are TRBV13 and TRBJ1-2, with 7 bases aligning to TRBD1. Germline CDR1 PRHDT, CDR2 FYEKMQ (reference sequence). V trimming: 4 bases; J trimming: 6 bases; junction bases outside the gene matches: 8. This CDR3 has 14 residues. CDR3 in DNA: TGTGCCAGCAGCTCCAACAGGGGAGTCGATGGCTACACCTTC. Its translation: CASSSNRGVDGYTF.

The chain employs TRBV29-1 and TRBJ2-3; a possible D gene is TRBD2 (5 bases). V lost 6 bases to trimming and J lost 2 bases, with 24 bases between them. The CDR3 has 17 residues. CDR1 and CDR2 (germline): SQVTM, ANQGSEA. The CDR3: CSVPPHLAPNVTDTQYF. In DNA form, the CDR3 reads TGCAGCGTCCCCCCCCATCTAGCTCCCAATGTCACAGATACGCAGTATTTT.

The chain employs TRBV14 and TRBJ2-1, with D tentatively TRBD2 (6 bases). Trimming stripped 4 bases from V and 10 bases from J, with 14 bases between. Germline values: CDR1 SGHDN, CDR2 FVKESK. The CDR3 has 13 residues. In nucleotides, the CDR3 is TGTGCCAGCAGCCTTCGAGCGGGCCGGGAGCAGTTCTTC. It specifies CASSLRAGREQFF. Full variable domain (rest looked up from reference TRBV14 and TRBJ2-1): EAGVTQFPSHSVIEKGQTVTLRCDPISGHDNLYWYRRVMGKEIKFLLHFVKESKQDESGMPNNRFLAERTGGTYSTLKVQPAELEDSGVYFCASSLRAGREQFFGPGTRLTVL.

This clonotype was observed a single time. V usage is TRBV5-5 and J usage is TRBJ2-3, with TRBD2 as a possible D gene (5 bases). With 4 bases removed from V and 5 bases from J, the gap between germline ends came to 14 bases. Per the germline V gene, CDR1 is SGHKS and CDR2 is YYEKEE (reference sequence). The CDR3 length is 14 residues. CDR3 amino acids: CASSRAGRGDTQYF. The CDR3 nucleotides read TGTGCCAGCAGCCGCGCTGGACGGGGAGATACGCAGTATTTT.

The CDR3 reads CASSHRGKEAFF. The DNA for the CDR3 is TGTGCCAGCAGCCACCGAGGGAAGGAAGCTTTCTTT. This chain connects TRBV14 to TRBJ1-1, with D unclear. CDR3 length: 12 amino acids. V was pared by 3 bases and J by 8 bases, with 10 bases between. Germline V gene sequence: CDR1 SGHDN, CDR2 FVKESK.

V is TRBV20-1 and J is TRBJ2-2; a possible D gene is TRBD1 (5 bases). The CDR3 consists of 15 residues. Germline V gene data show CDR1 as DFQATT and CDR2 as SNEGSKA (reference sequence). Trimming took 0 bases from V and 1 from J, leaving 9 bases between them. CDR3 sequence reads: CSARDLDKNTGELFF. In DNA, the CDR3 is TGCAGTGCTAGAGATCTGGACAAGAACACCGGGGAGCTGTTTTTT.

V and J are TRBV9 and TRBJ2-3; TRBD1 might be the D (5 bases). CDR3 length: 15 amino acids. Germline assignment: CDR1 SGDLS and CDR2 YYNGEE. Trimming took 3 bases from V and 3 from J, leaving 14 bases between them. The CDR3 reads CASSGPDSLTDTQYF. The CDR3 nucleotides are TGTGCCAGCAGCGGCCCCGACAGTTTGACAGATACGCAGTATTTT.

This clonotype was counted a few times. The rearrangement joins TRBV12-5 to TRBJ1-1; TRBD1 might be the D (6 bases). The CDR3 has 12 amino acids. Germline values: CDR1 LGHNT, CDR2 FRNRAP. The CDR3 reads CAASPDTGEAFF. The CDR3 region has the DNA TGTGCCGCAAGTCCCGATACAGGGGAAGCTTTCTTT.

The chain has TRBV18 and TRBJ2-1; D remains unclear. The CDR3 consists of 11 residues. Trimming took off 4 bases at V and 7 bases at J, with 5 bases between the two ends. Germline V gives CDR1 KGHSH, CDR2 LQKENI. CDR3 residues: CASSRLNEQFF. In DNA form, the CDR3 reads TGTGCCAGCTCACGTCTAAATGAGCAGTTCTTC.

The J gene is TRBJ2-1, the V gene TRBV5-1, with D tentatively TRBD1 or TRBD2 (5 bases each). This CDR3 contains 16 residues. V was pared by 4 bases and J by 0 bases, with 14 bases between. The V gene's germline CDR1 is SGHRS and CDR2 YFSETQ. CDR3 sequence (DNA): TGCGCCAGCAGCCAGGGAGTTTGGGGCTCCTACAATGAGCAGTTCTTC. This gives the protein CASSQGVWGSYNEQFF.

The chain carries TRBV7-6 and TRBJ1-5; the match to TRBD1 covers 7 bases. This CDR3 is built from 16 residues. The germline V gene has CDR1 SGHVS and CDR2 FNYEAQ. V gave up 5 bases and J gave up 1 base; unmatched junction bases: 8. CDR3 DNA: TGTGCCAGCAGCCCCTCGACAGGGTTGAGCAATCAGCCCCAGCATTTT. This gives the protein CASSPSTGLSNQPQHF.

The chain recombines TRBV14 with TRBJ1-2; maybe TRBD1 (5 bases). V was pared by 1 base and J by 4 bases, with 10 bases between. CDR1 is SGHDN and CDR2 is FVKESK in the germline V gene. This CDR3 comprises 14 residues. The CDR3 spells CASSQGQGFYGYTF. CDR3 nucleotides: TGTGCCAGCAGCCAAGGTCAGGGATTCTATGGCTACACCTTC. The variable domain in full, with the rest retrieved from reference TRBV14 and TRBJ1-2, is EAGVTQFPSHSVIEKGQTVTLRCDPISGHDNLYWYRRVMGKEIKFLLHFVKESKQDESGMPNNRFLAERTGGTYSTLKVQPAELEDSGVYFCASSQGQGFYGYTFGSGTRLTVV.

CDR3: CASRLTGTQETQYF. As DNA, the CDR3 is TGCGCCAGCAGACTGACAGGTACCCAAGAGACCCAGTACTTC. The V and J genes are TRBV5-1 and TRBJ2-5, with a tentative D call TRBD1 (6 bases). Germline V gene lookup returns CDR1 SGHRS and CDR2 YFSETQ. This CDR3 contains 14 residues. With 5 bases removed from V and 1 base from J, the gap between germline ends came to 12 bases.

This clonotype was seen a handful of times. The chain employs TRBV7-3 and TRBJ2-1, with 7 nucleotides matching TRBD1. This CDR3 region has 17 residues. Losses at the gene ends were 2 bases for V and 0 bases for J; bases not matched to a gene: 7. The germline V gene has CDR1 SGHTA and CDR2 FQGTGA. The CDR3 protein is CASSLPVGGGSYNEQFF. In DNA, the CDR3 is TGTGCCAGCAGCTTACCCGTAGGGGGCGGCTCCTACAATGAGCAGTTCTTC.

The chain is built from TRBV12-3 or TRBV12-4 and TRBJ2-4; D perhaps matches TRBD2 (6 bases). V lost 5 bases to trimming and J lost 3 bases, with 11 bases between them. This CDR3 spans 14 amino acids. The chain's CDR3 is CASSPAGGKNIQYF. The CDR3 nucleotides read TGTGCCAGCAGTCCCGCCGGGGGCAAAAACATTCAGTACTTC.

This clonotype showed up just a few times. V gene TRBV18 combines with J gene TRBJ2-2; D not resolved. The germline V gene has CDR1 KGHSH and CDR2 LQKENI. V lost 0 bases and J lost 6, with 5 bases in between. This CDR3 is 13 amino acids long. The CDR3 region is CASSPPTSGELFF. Here the CDR3 DNA reads TGTGCCAGCTCACCACCGACGTCCGGGGAGCTGTTTTTT.

This sequence joins TRBV15 and TRBJ2-1, with a tentative D call TRBD2 (6 bases). The germline CDR1 and CDR2 sequences are LNHNV and YYDKDF (reference sequence). Deletions cut 0 bases from V and 6 bases from J, with 12 bases between. The CDR3 runs to 15 residues. The CDR3 spells CATSRDIRERNEQFF. In DNA, the CDR3 is TGTGCCACCAGCAGAGATATCCGGGAGCGCAATGAGCAGTTCTTC. Complete variable domain (other parts from reference TRBV15 and TRBJ2-1): DAMVIQNPRYQVTQFGKPVTLSCSQTLNHNVMYWYQQKSSQAPKLLFHYYDKDFNNEADTPDNFQSRRPNTSFCFLDIRSPGLGDTAMYLCATSRDIRERNEQFFGPGTRLTVL.

The chain has TRBV13 and TRBJ2-7, with TRBD1 identical over 10 bases. The germline CDR1 and CDR2 sequences are PRHDT and FYEKMQ (reference sequence). The J segment lost 3 bases and the V segment lost 6 bases, leaving 5 bases of the junction unmatched. This CDR3 has 14 amino acids. The CDR3 spells CASRADRGLYEQYF. As DNA, the CDR3 is TGTGCCAGCAGGGCCGACAGGGGGCTCTACGAGCAGTACTTC. Drawing the rest from reference TRBV13 and TRBJ2-7, the complete variable domain is AAGVIQSPRHLIKEKRETATLKCYPIPRHDTVYWYQQGPGQDPQFLISFYEKMQSDKGSIPDRFSAQQFSDYHSELNMSSLELGDSALYFCASRADRGLYEQYFGPGTRLTVT.

The gene calls are TRBV6-1 and TRBJ1-1; D is unresolved. In germline, CDR1 is MNHNS, CDR2 SASEGT. V lost 6 bases and J 6 bases, leaving 11 bases between the germline ends. The CDR3 covers 12 residues. Here the CDR3 reads CASSPQWAEAFF. CDR3 nucleotide sequence: TGTGCCAGCAGCCCCCAGTGGGCTGAAGCTTTCTTT.

The chain recombines TRBV10-3 with TRBJ2-7; D remains unclear. CDR1 and CDR2 from the germline V gene are ENHRY and SYGVKD. With 7 bases removed from V and 0 bases from J, the gap between germline ends came to 7 bases. The CDR3 covers 12 residues. The CDR3 sequence: CAITGDSYEQYF. CDR3 DNA sequence: TGTGCCATCACTGGGGACTCCTACGAGCAGTACTTC.

The V call is TRBV20-1, the J call TRBJ2-1, with D possibly matching TRBD2 (5 bases). Deletions cut 4 bases from V and 6 bases from J, with 19 bases between. Germline values: CDR1 DFQATT, CDR2 SNEGSKA (reference sequence). The CDR3 is 15 amino acids. As DNA, the CDR3 is TGCAGTGCTACAGGACTCGATCGCTCCCTCAATGAGCAGTTCTTC. Residues: CSATGLDRSLNEQFF.

This chain connects TRBV10-3 to TRBJ2-1; 10 nucleotides line up with TRBD2. V lost 4 bases to trimming and J lost 2 bases; unmatched junction nucleotides: 5. Germline values: CDR1 ENHRY, CDR2 SYGVKD. The CDR3 extends over 16 amino acids. The CDR3 DNA sequence: TGTGCCATCAGTGGTGAGCTAGCGGGAGCCTACAATGAGCAGTTCTTC. It encodes CAISGELAGAYNEQFF.

The rearrangement joins TRBV18 to TRBJ1-3, with a possible D match to TRBD1 (5 bases). This CDR3 comprises 13 residues. Trimming stripped 6 bases from V and 4 bases from J, with 10 bases between. Germline V gene lookup returns CDR1 KGHSH and CDR2 LQKENI. The CDR3: CASSQGSGNTIYF. The CDR3, as DNA: TGTGCCAGCTCCCAGGGTTCCGGAAACACCATATATTTT.

The rearrangement links TRBV20-1 to TRBJ2-3, with D hard to call. This CDR3 has 15 residues. V lost 6 bases and J 2 bases, leaving 18 bases between the germline ends. Germline CDR1 DFQATT, CDR2 SNEGSKA (reference sequence). The DNA of the CDR3 is TGCAGTGCGACTCCCCTAACAGCAGTCACAGATACGCAGTATTTT. This sequence encodes CSATPLTAVTDTQYF.

The chain has TRBV6-1 and TRBJ2-5; 13 positions match TRBD2. Losses at the gene ends were 5 bases for V and 9 bases for J; bases not matched to a gene: 6. This CDR3 region has 14 residues. Germline values: CDR1 MNHNS, CDR2 SASEGT. CDR3 sequence reads: CASSTTSGGVSQYF. DNA of the CDR3: TGTGCCAGCAGTACAACTAGCGGGGGGGTCTCCCAGTACTTC.

The V gene is TRBV4-3, the J gene TRBJ2-3; weak D call: TRBD2 (6 bases). The CDR3 has 17 amino acids. Germline assignment: CDR1 LGHNA and CDR2 YSLEER. V lost 0 bases and J 0 bases, leaving 13 bases between the germline ends. The CDR3 DNA reads TGCGCCAGCAGCCAAGAAACGGCTAGCGTGAGCACAGATACGCAGTATTTT. This sequence encodes CASSQETASVSTDTQYF.

This clonotype was picked up a small number of times. This chain links TRBV12-3 or TRBV12-4 with TRBJ1-1; no clear D. The V end was cut by 2 bases, the J end by 3 bases, with 7 bases between. The CDR3 consists of 13 residues. The chain's CDR3 is CASSLRWDTEAFF. CDR3 coding DNA: TGTGCCAGCAGTTTACGGTGGGACACTGAAGCTTTCTTT.

The rearrangement joins TRBV9 to TRBJ2-1; 14 positions match TRBD2. The V gene's germline CDR1 is SGDLS and CDR2 YYNGEE. Trimming cost V 3 bases and J 0 bases; bases outside gene matches: 2. The CDR3 loop spans 17 amino acids. The CDR3: CASSAGTSGSSYNEQFF. CDR3 DNA sequence: TGTGCCAGCAGCGCCGGGACTAGCGGGAGCTCCTACAATGAGCAGTTCTTC.